The clone carrying this T cell receptor (beta chain) was found many times. Its antigen is unidentified. This entry is derived from a study of neurological immune-mediated disorders. The CDR3 totals 16 residues. Germline CDR1 and CDR2: SGDLS and YYNGEE. V lost 4 bases and J lost 1; bases outside the gene matches: 8. Study-wide points: HTLV-1-associated myelopathy had the most TCR clonal expansion, and multiple sclerosis had the least, less than healthy controls.

The authors made cDNA by 5'RACE with 10-nucleotide random UMIs. TCRdb itself ran the 5' RACE reads through MiXCR, one entry per CDR3 protein. Seen here are fewer than 30,000 distinct CDR3 sequences, over 5% observed once, and the top ten hold around 4.8%. The gene calls are TRBV9 and TRBJ2-5, with 9 positions matching TRBD2. The sequence was collected from a woman aged 40 to 55 in good health. Sequencing input: PBMCs. The CDR3 DNA follows: TGTGCCAGCAGCCGAACGACTAGCGGACTCCAAGAGACCCAGTACTTC. Translation: CASSRTTSGLQETQYF.